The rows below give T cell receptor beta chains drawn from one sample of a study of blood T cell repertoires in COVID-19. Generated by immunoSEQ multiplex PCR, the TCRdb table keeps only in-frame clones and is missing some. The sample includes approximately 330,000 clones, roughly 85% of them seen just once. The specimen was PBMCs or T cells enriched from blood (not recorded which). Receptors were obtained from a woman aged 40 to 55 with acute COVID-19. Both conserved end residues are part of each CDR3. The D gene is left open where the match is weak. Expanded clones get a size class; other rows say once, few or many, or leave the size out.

CATAEKWSQETQYF	TGTGCCACCGCGGAAAAGTGGAGCCAAGAGACCCAGTACTTC	TRBV15	TRBJ2-5	-	-
CASSSTRNYEQYF	TGTGCCAGCAGCTCGACTCGTAACTACGAGCAGTACTTC	TRBV7-2	TRBJ2-7	-	-
CAISESIGVDQPQHF	TGTGCCATCAGTGAGTCGATCGGGGTTGATCAGCCCCAGCATTTT	TRBV10-3	TRBJ1-5	-	-
CASSSYRVGGYTF	TGTGCCAGCAGTTCCTACAGGGTTGGGGGCTACACCTTC	TRBV12-3/TRBV12-4	TRBJ1-2	-	-
CASSFGDQPQHF	TGTGCCAGCAGCTTCGGGGATCAGCCCCAGCATTTT	TRBV7-9	TRBJ1-5	-	-
CASSPARGIGYTF	TGTGCCAGTAGTCCCGCCAGGGGGATCGGCTACACCTTC	TRBV19	TRBJ1-2	TRBD1	-
CASSYEAGVSYEQYF	TGTGCCAGCAGTTACGAGGCAGGGGTCTCCTACGAGCAGTACTTC	TRBV6-2/TRBV6-3	TRBJ2-7	-	-
CASRTGTASGNTIYF	TGTGCCAGCAGGACAGGGACAGCTTCTGGAAACACCATATATTTT	TRBV6-5	TRBJ1-3	TRBD1	-
CASSPRRGGGYGYTF	TGTGCCAGCAGCCCCAGGAGGGGAGGAGGCTATGGCTACACCTTC	TRBV3-1/TRBV3-2	TRBJ1-2	-	-
CASSLTPWSEGSEGEQFF	TGTGCCAGCAGTTTGACCCCCTGGTCTGAGGGAAGTGAGGGTGAGCAGTTCTTC	TRBV28	TRBJ2-1	-	-
CASSPTMNTEAFF	TGTGCCAGCAGTCCAACAATGAACACTGAAGCTTTCTTT	TRBV12-3/TRBV12-4	TRBJ1-1	-	-
CASSPAGHSSGINSPLHF	TGTGCCAGCTCACCTGCCGGACATTCCTCAGGGATTAATTCACCCCTCCACTTT	TRBV18	TRBJ1-6	-	-
CASSLRGYGIGDTDTQYF	TGCGCCAGCAGCCTCCGGGGGTACGGCATTGGGGACACAGATACGCAGTATTTT	TRBV5-1	TRBJ2-3	-	-
CASRGTEGPQHF	TGTGCCAGCAGAGGGACTGAGGGGCCCCAGCATTTT	TRBV6-5	TRBJ1-5	-	-
CASSYRRGNYGYTF	TGTGCCAGCAGTTATCGAAGGGGTAACTATGGCTACACCTTC	TRBV6-5	TRBJ1-2	-	-
CASSRRGAGETQYF	TGTGCTAGCAGCCGACGGGGGGCAGGAGAGACCCAGTACTTC	TRBV7-7	TRBJ2-5	-	-
CASRHRGTTNEKLFF	TGTGCCAGCAGGCACAGGGGGACAACTAATGAAAAACTGTTTTTT	TRBV28	TRBJ1-4	TRBD1	-
CASSPSGLAATDTQYF	TGTGCCAGCAGCCCCTCCGGACTAGCGGCAACAGATACGCAGTATTTT	TRBV14	TRBJ2-3	TRBD2	once
CASSSGSTGELFF	TGTGCCAGCAGTTCAGGTTCGACCGGGGAGCTGTTTTTT	TRBV12-3/TRBV12-4	TRBJ2-2	-	-
CASSEPGTLGRRAETQYF	TGTGCCAGCAGTGAGCCCGGGACACTCGGTAGAAGGGCAGAGACCCAGTACTTC	TRBV6-4	TRBJ2-5	-	-
CASGRAGGPQETQYF	TGTGCCAGCGGCCGAGCGGGGGGGCCCCAAGAGACCCAGTACTTC	TRBV6-5	TRBJ2-5	TRBD2	once
CASSPSPGEQYF	TGTGCCAGCAGTCCCTCACCGGGAGAGCAGTACTTC	TRBV28	TRBJ2-7	-	-
CASRSSTITDGYTF	TGTGCCAGCAGATCAAGTACGATAACAGATGGCTACACCTTC	TRBV7-9	TRBJ1-2	-	-
CASTGSGLAYNEQFF	TGTGCCAGCACCGGTTCGGGACTAGCCTACAATGAGCAGTTCTTC	TRBV28	TRBJ2-1	TRBD2	-
CASSHTGTGENEQFF	TGTGCCAGCAGCCACACCGGGACAGGGGAAAATGAGCAGTTCTTC	TRBV11-3	TRBJ2-1	TRBD1	-
CASSVVPWSSGNTIYF	TGTGCCAGCAGCGTAGTCCCGTGGAGCTCTGGAAACACCATATATTTT	TRBV9	TRBJ1-3	-	once
CASSPRGQGEGYTF	TGTGCCAGCTCACCCCGCGGACAGGGTGAGGGCTACACCTTC	TRBV18	TRBJ1-2	TRBD1	-
CASSFSPSSRGSPLHF	TGCGCCAGCAGCTTTTCCCCTTCGAGTAGGGGTTCACCCCTCCACTTT	TRBV5-1	TRBJ1-6	-	-
CASSYAVGSYEQYF	TGTGCCAGCAGTTACGCGGTAGGGAGCTACGAGCAGTACTTC	TRBV6-6	TRBJ2-7	-	-
CASSLLRGLTEAFF	TGTGCCAGCAGTTTACTTAGGGGGCTCACTGAAGCTTTCTTT	TRBV27	TRBJ1-1	TRBD1	-
CAQRGEKLFF	TGTGCTCAGCGTGGTGAAAAACTGTTTTTT	TRBV3-1/TRBV3-2	TRBJ1-4	-	-
CASSVRGGGNTDTQYF	TGTGCCAGCAGCGTCCGAGGGGGCGGGAACACAGATACGCAGTATTTT	TRBV9	TRBJ2-3	-	-
CASSLVTGIGYEQYF	TGCGCCAGCAGCTTGGTAACAGGGATCGGCTACGAGCAGTACTTC	TRBV5-1	TRBJ2-7	-	-
CASSQQGNTEAFF	TGTGCCAGCAGCCAACAGGGGAACACTGAAGCTTTCTTT	TRBV5-4	TRBJ1-1	-	-
CASSSGTGAEKLFF	TGTGCCAGCAGCTCCGGGACAGGGGCTGAAAAACTGTTTTTT	TRBV27	TRBJ1-4	TRBD1	-
CASSLAQTGIYNEQFF	TGTGCCAGCAGCTTGGCCCAGACAGGGATCTACAATGAGCAGTTCTTC	TRBV5-4	TRBJ2-1	TRBD1	-
CASSPGTSSGNTIYF	TGTGCCAGCAGCCCCGGGACAAGTTCTGGAAACACCATATATTTT	TRBV5-4	TRBJ1-3	-	-
CASSPAGYAEAFF	TGTGCCAGCAGTCCCGCCGGTTACGCTGAAGCTTTCTTT	TRBV6-5	TRBJ1-1	-	-
CASSIGTERQPQHF	TGTGCCAGTAGTATAGGCACAGAACGTCAGCCCCAGCATTTT	TRBV19	TRBJ1-5	-	-
CSVDRLAGDGTDTQYF	TGCAGCGTTGACCGACTAGCGGGGGATGGGACGGATACGCAGTATTTT	TRBV29-1	TRBJ2-3	TRBD2	-
CASSVEDRVSYEQYF	TGTGCCAGCAGCGTAGAGGACAGGGTGTCCTACGAGCAGTACTTC	TRBV9	TRBJ2-7	TRBD1	-
CASSLPKTRSAGMNTEAFF	TGTGCCAGCAGCTTACCGAAGACCCGCAGTGCAGGGATGAACACTGAAGCTTTCTTT	TRBV7-2	TRBJ1-1	-	once